This T cell receptor (beta chain) was sequenced for a study of blood T cells in healthy people across ages. The study's findings and limits: Roughly linearly, TCR beta diversity per million T cells fell as age increased.

Primers used in a second PCR of about 6 to 11 cycles were a sample-barcoded 5' primer and a J-beta primer mix. Every cDNA molecule bore a tag from a template-switch adaptor containing 12 random nucleotides. Every sample returned 2.5 million or more CDR3-containing paired-end reads. MiXCR, applied by TCRdb to the 5' RACE reads, yields one record per CDR3 protein. This table holds roughly 860,000 distinct CDR3 sequences, around 68% found once. The V and J ends lost 3 bases and 8 bases respectively, with 16 bases between them. The germline CDR1 and CDR2 sequences are LGHDT and YNNKEL (reference sequence). The CDR3 extends over 14 amino acids. In regard to this clonotype: Antigen unknown.

The V gene is TRBV3-1, the J gene TRBJ1-2; tentative D call: TRBD1 (6 bases). Sequencing was performed on blood. The source of this sequence is a young man in good health. This CDR3 is CASSQPDRIGGYTF. The CDR3 DNA reads as TGTGCCAGCAGCCAGCCGGACAGAATCGGGGGCTACACCTTC.